Shown below are 6 T cell receptor beta chains from a single sample sequenced in a study of beta chain features in type 1 diabetes. The investigators reverse transcribed all of the isolated RNA, so they sequenced expressed TCRB transcripts. Clones were sequenced by immunoSEQ multiplex PCR, and TCRdb holds only the in-frame ones, with some missing. The table includes about 290,000 clones, 8% detected once. The sample comprised central memory CD4+ T cells from blood. These receptor sequences come from a woman aged 18-29 years in good health.

The V call is TRBV2, the J call TRBJ1-2; D is undetermined. Trimming cost V 6 bases and J 9 bases, with 20 bases left between them. CDR3 length equals 14 residues. Germline V gives CDR1 SNHLY, CDR2 FYNNEI. CDR3 sequence reads: CASSSRLRGSSYTF. In DNA form, the CDR3 reads TGTGCCAGCAGCTCTAGGTTGAGAGGGTCTAGCTACACCTTC.

This chain joins TRBV27 and TRBJ1-2; TRBD1 aligns across 7 bases. This CDR3 is built from 15 residues. CDR1 is MNHEY and CDR2 is SMNVEV in the germline V gene (reference sequence). The V gene end was trimmed by 6 bases and the J gene end by 2 bases; junction bases not matched to a gene: 9. The CDR3 sequence is CASSRGPTGNYGYTF. In nucleotides, the CDR3 is TGTGCCAGCAGCCGCGGGCCGACAGGGAACTATGGCTACACCTTC.

This clone occurred many times. The V gene is TRBV2, the J gene TRBJ1-4, with D unresolved. This CDR3 region has 12 residues. V lost 6 bases, J lost 13 bases, and 15 bases lay in between. CDR1 and CDR2 from the germline V gene are SNHLY and FYNNEI. CDR3 sequence: CASRGTNWRLFF. In DNA form, the CDR3 reads TGTGCCAGCAGGGGTACAAATTGGCGACTGTTTTTT.

This chain connects TRBV14 to TRBJ1-2, with D possibly being TRBD1 (5 bases). V was cut by 1 base and J by 2 bases, with 8 bases left in between. The CDR3 is made up of 14 amino acids. Germline CDR1 reads SGHDN; CDR2 reads FVKESK. The CDR3 region is CASSQVGGNYGYTF. For the CDR3, the DNA is TGTGCCAGCAGCCAAGTCGGGGGGAACTATGGCTACACCTTC.

The rearrangement uses TRBV7-3 and TRBJ2-5, with no clear D. The CDR3 length is 12 residues. V lost 4 bases and J lost 10, with 13 bases in between. Germline-derived CDR1 and CDR2 are SGHTA and FQGTGA. For the CDR3, the DNA is TGTGCCAGCAGCTCGTATTTAGGAGACCAGTACTTC. It encodes CASSSYLGDQYF. The whole variable domain, remainder taken from reference TRBV7-3 and TRBJ2-5, is GAGVSQTPSNKVTEKGKYVELRCDPISGHTALYWYRQSLGQGPEFLIYFQGTGAADDSGLPNDRFFAVRPEGSVSTLKIQRTERGDSAVYLCASSSYLGDQYFGPGTRLLVL.

This clone was counted only a few times. The chain joins TRBV30 to TRBJ1-1; D not resolved. Germline V CDR1 and CDR2: GTSNPN, SVGIG (reference sequence). Trimming removed 2 bases from V and 5 bases from J, with 15 bases in between. The CDR3 extends over 14 amino acids. The CDR3 here is CAWSRGFLGTEAFF. The CDR3 DNA is TGTGCCTGGAGTCGAGGCTTCCTCGGGACTGAAGCTTTCTTT.